This T cell receptor beta chain was observed in a study of blood T cells in healthy people across ages (dated by TCRdb to between 2014 and 2016). About the investigation overall: In model experiments, template switching captured about one uniquely barcoded TCR beta cDNA molecule for every two T cells. The study analyzed two additional independent replicas of 1 million unique cDNA reads from the same blood draw for two donors, one aged 18 to 29 and one aged 80 or older. The study measured age-related changes in TCR beta repertoire diversity using deep sequencing normalized with unique cDNA molecular identifiers. To avoid experimental bias, donors of different ages were distributed randomly across sequencing lanes. The donors were divided into four age groups: young (average around 17 years), middle-aged (about 39), aged (about 56) and long-lived (nearly 85).

The donors were 40 or so Caucasian individuals from Russia, aged roughly 6 to 100 years, who were systemically healthy. Each donor gave approximately 9.4 milliliters of peripheral blood, drawn into EDTA-treated Vacutainer tubes. Ficoll-Paque density-gradient centrifugation was used to isolate PBMCs, with at least 6.5 million per sample. Trizol reagent was used to extract total RNA from the PBMCs, yielding at least 6 micrograms per sample. For every donor, flow cytometry on a PBMC aliquot measured the percentage of naive CD45RAhigh/CD27high T cells. This clonotype was counted only a few times. Its target antigen remains unknown. Base qualities are not provided; no much larger clone lies one nucleotide away. The CDR3 runs 14 amino acids, cysteine and phenylalanine included. Left in the record is the CDR3 DNA by itself, 42 bases read in frame from the first base. CDR1 SEHNR and CDR2 FQNEAQ are derived from the germline V gene (reference sequence).

The library was prepared using 5' RACE. Sequencing was carried out with an Illumina HiSeq 2500. A second about 6 to 11 cycle PCR used a sample-barcoded 5' primer and a J-beta primer mix. Each TCR beta cDNA molecule received a unique molecular identifier from a template-switch 5' adaptor carrying 12 random nucleotides. At least 2.5 million CDR3-containing paired-end reads were obtained from each sample. All of the RNA was converted into first-strand cDNA using the Mint cDNA synthesis kit, with a TRBC-specific oligonucleotide serving as the primer. Following uracil-DNA glycosylase treatment, all cDNA underwent a first 18-cycle PCR with the universal primers M1SS and BC2_uni_R. On the study's bioinformatics: For normalization, 1 million high-quality reads were randomly selected from each sample, with every read carrying a distinct molecular identifier. Instead of being binned into consensus sequences, reads that shared molecular identifiers were thrown out. MiTCR, with a Q25 quality threshold and the strictest error-elimination algorithm, was used for CDR3 identification, clonotype clustering and error correction. A nonparametric unseen species model with Euler transformation was used to estimate a lower bound on total TCR beta diversity. TCRdb handled the public reads itself, with Q25 trimming in fastp and clone calling in MiXCR, and kept productive beta chains. Each CDR3 protein appears once, grouped with its most common genes and DNA. In this record, the V and J calls reflect TCRdb's handling and not the investigators' own analysis. This sample is represented by about 1.6 million distinct CDR3 sequences; about 32% of them were singletons. The ten largest clones add up to approximately 11% of the sample.

The study at large found these results: Because donor CMV infection status was unknown, age-related changes in expanded clonotypes were potentially confounded. Conclusive comparison of naive and antigen-experienced compartments was prevented by the profiling of bulk unsorted PBMCs. The long-lived group showed more naive CD4+ T cells, fewer expanded clones and increased TCR diversity than the aged group, suggesting age selection. The percentage of naive T cells measured by flow cytometry correlated strongly with observed TCR beta diversity. As age increased, observed TCR beta diversity per million T cells dropped in a roughly linear way, and a significant reduction was already evident by age 40. Total diversity estimates from one million sequenced T cells were considered lower bounds and underestimates.

The TCR comes from a woman aged 25 to 39 in good health. This chain joins TRBV7-9 to TRBJ2-5; the D segment cannot be called with confidence. Gene TRBJ2-7 matches the end of the DNA better, so the J call may be wrong. The sequenced sample consisted of blood. The CDR3 loop reads CASSLEQWPYEQYF. At the DNA level, the sequence is TGTGCCAGCAGCTTAGAGCAATGGCCCTACGAGCAGTACTTC.